This entry lists 4 T cell receptor beta chains sequenced from one sample in a study of blood T cell repertoires in COVID-19 (dated by TCRdb to the early 2020s). Library preparation was by the immunoSEQ multiplex PCR assay. What TCRdb holds here is the immuneACCESS table cut down to in-frame rearrangements. Part of the clones is not present; checked against another copy, under half of the missing clones reflect an unresolved V gene, and the others are unexplained. In all, the sample holds about 150,000 clones, and roughly four fifths of those were seen once. The ten largest clonotypes hold under 3.5% of the sample. The specimen was peripheral blood. Receptors were obtained from a woman of 80 years or more with COVID-19, enrolled during active disease.

The chain uses TRBV19 and TRBJ2-6; TRBD1 might be the D (5 bases). The CDR3 has 16 residues. V dropped 6 bases and J dropped 0 bases, with 12 bases sitting between them. The germline CDR1 and CDR2 sequences are LNHDA and SQIVND (reference sequence). The CDR3 nucleotides are TGTGCCAGTAGACGACAGTCTAGCTCTGGGGCCAACGTCCTGACTTTC. It specifies CASRRQSSSGANVLTF.

The chain carries TRBV5-1 and TRBJ2-7, with TRBD1 matching 8 bases. Germline CDR1 is SGHRS and CDR2 is YFSETQ. V shed 4 bases, J shed 3 bases, and the junction held 6 bases outside the gene matches. The CDR3 spans 14 residues. In DNA form, the CDR3 reads TGCGCCAGCAGCATAAGGACAGGGAACTACGAGCAGTACTTC. The encoded protein is CASSIRTGNYEQYF.

V is TRBV18 and J is TRBJ2-4; 7 bases align to TRBD2. CDR1 is KGHSH, CDR2 LQKENI, per germline. The CDR3 has 15 residues. The J segment lost 5 bases and the V segment lost 1 base, leaving 5 bases of the junction unmatched. CDR3 residues: CASSPRTGGENIQYF. The CDR3 region has the DNA TGTGCCAGCTCACCACGTACTGGGGGGGAAAACATTCAGTACTTC.

V and J are TRBV27 and TRBJ2-1; D gene uncertain. Germline assignment: CDR1 MNHEY and CDR2 SMNVEV (reference sequence). The CDR3 has 13 residues. V lost 5 bases and J 5 bases, leaving 10 bases between the germline ends. CDR3 sequence reads: CASSKVRNNEQFF. CDR3 in DNA: TGTGCCAGCAGTAAGGTGAGGAACAATGAGCAGTTCTTC.